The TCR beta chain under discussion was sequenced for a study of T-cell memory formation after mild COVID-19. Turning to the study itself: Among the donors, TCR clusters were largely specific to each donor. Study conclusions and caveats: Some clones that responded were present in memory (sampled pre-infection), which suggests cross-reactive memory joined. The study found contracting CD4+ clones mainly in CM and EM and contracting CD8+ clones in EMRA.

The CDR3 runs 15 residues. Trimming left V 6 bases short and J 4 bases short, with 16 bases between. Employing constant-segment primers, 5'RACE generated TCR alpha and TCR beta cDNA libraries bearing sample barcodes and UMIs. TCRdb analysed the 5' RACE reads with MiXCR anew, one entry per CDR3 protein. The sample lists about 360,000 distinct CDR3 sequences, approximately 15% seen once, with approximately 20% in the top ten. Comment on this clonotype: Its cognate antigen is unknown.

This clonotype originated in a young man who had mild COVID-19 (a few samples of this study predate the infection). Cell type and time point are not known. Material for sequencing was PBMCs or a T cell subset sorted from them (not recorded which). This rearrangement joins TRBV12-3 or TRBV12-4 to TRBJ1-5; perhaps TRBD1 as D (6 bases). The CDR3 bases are TGTGCCAGCAGGGGGACAAGTAATCAGAATCAGCCCCAGCATTTT. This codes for CASRGTSNQNQPQHF.